Below, 32 T cell receptor beta chains from the same sample are listed, as sequenced in a study of human T cells and chemical hapten exposure. TCRdb re-analysed the RACE reads in MiXCR, keeping a single row per CDR3 protein. Of about 140,000 distinct CDR3 sequences listed, 10% to 15% are singletons. Time point: patch test 2, 6 weeks after DPC sensitization. The treatment was: therapeutic diphenylcyclopropenone sensitization with weekly scalp DPC. This specimen consisted of whole blood, obtained in connection with sensitization to the hapten diphenylcyclopropenone (DPC). The receptors originated from a woman aged 45-59 years with alopecia areata. Some clones in this sample may be carry-over from other donors' samples.

V usage is TRBV6-5 and J usage is TRBJ2-6; no definite D call. The germline V gene has CDR1 MNHEY and CDR2 SVGAGI. The CDR3 is made up of 16 amino acids. V lost 0 bases and J 0 bases, leaving 6 bases between the germline ends. In nucleotides, the CDR3 is TGTGCCAGCAGTTACTCCGTGAACTCTGGGGCCAACGTCCTGACTTTC. The encoded protein is CASSYSVNSGANVLTF.

This clonotype has just a few counts. J is TRBJ2-5 and V is TRBV19, with D unclear. The CDR3 extends over 13 amino acids. CDR1 and CDR2 from the germline V gene are LNHDA and SQIVND (reference sequence). V dropped 6 bases and J dropped 1 base, with 9 bases sitting between them. Here the CDR3 reads CASSQATQETQYF. In DNA, the CDR3 is TGTGCCAGTAGCCAGGCGACCCAAGAGACCCAGTACTTC. The complete variable domain, with remaining parts taken from reference TRBV19 and TRBJ2-5, reads DGGITQSPKYLFRKEGQNVTLSCEQNLNHDAMYWYRQDPGQGLRLIYYSQIVNDFQKGDIAEGYSVSREKKESFPLTVTSAQKNPTAFYLCASSQATQETQYFGPGTRLLVL.

This chain connects TRBV10-2 to TRBJ2-1; 13 nucleotides match TRBD2. Germline V CDR1 and CDR2: WSHSY, SAAADI. J gave up 7 bases and V 8 bases, and 5 bases lay outside the gene matches. This CDR3 is 14 amino acids long. The CDR3 here is CASRTSGSSNEQFF. CDR3 bases: TGCGCCAGCCGGACTAGCGGGAGCAGTAATGAGCAGTTCTTC.

This chain uses TRBV6-5 with TRBJ1-1; tentatively, D is TRBD1 (5 bases). Germline V CDR1 and CDR2: MNHEY, SVGAGI. This CDR3 spans 14 amino acids. The germline V and J ends were trimmed by 4 bases and 4 bases, with 13 bases remaining between them. The CDR3 DNA follows: TGTGCCAGCAGTTTCAGGGCCCCAAGCACTGAAGCTTTCTTT. Protein: CASSFRAPSTEAFF.

In its sample, this clonotype was seen a few times. The chain carries TRBV29-1 and TRBJ2-7, with no clear D. V was shortened by 7 bases and J by 5 bases, with 15 bases between the two germline ends. The CDR3 loop spans 12 amino acids. Per the germline V gene, CDR1 is SQVTM and CDR2 is ANQGSEA. The CDR3 DNA reads TGCAGCGCCTTGGCCCGTCGCGACGAGCAGTACTTC. Translating gives CSALARRDEQYF.

This clonotype occurred many times. The gene calls are TRBV5-4 and TRBJ2-5, with no clear D. Germline CDR1 reads SGHNT; CDR2 reads YYREEE (reference sequence). The CDR3 sequence is 15 residues long. Trimming took off 4 bases at V and 2 bases at J, with 15 bases between the two ends. The CDR3 protein is CASSPVEASQETQYF. CDR3 bases: TGTGCCAGCAGCCCAGTGGAAGCGTCACAAGAGACCCAGTACTTC.

V is TRBV6-5 and J is TRBJ1-6, with TRBD1 matching 7 bases. The germline V gene encodes CDR1 MNHEY and CDR2 SVGAGI. With V trimmed by 4 bases and J by 6 bases, 6 bases remained unmatched. This CDR3 is 15 amino acids long. CDR3 sequence reads: CASSSSTGSNSPLHF. The CDR3 nucleotides read TGTGCCAGCAGTTCCTCGACAGGGAGTAATTCACCCCTCCACTTT.

This chain connects TRBV11-2 to TRBJ2-3; 10 bases are shared with TRBD2. From germline, CDR1 is SGHAT and CDR2 FQNNGV. J was trimmed by 4 bases and V by 2 bases; bases with no gene match: 9. The CDR3 runs to 17 residues. The CDR3: CASSLTLLAGVSDTQYF. CDR3 coding DNA: TGTGCCAGCAGCTTAACTTTGCTAGCGGGAGTCTCAGATACGCAGTATTTT.

This clonotype was seen only a few times. The chain is built from TRBV28 and TRBJ1-1, with 8 nucleotides matching TRBD1. CDR1 MDHEN and CDR2 SYDVKM come from the germline V gene. The V and J ends lost 3 bases and 1 base, in that order; junction bases with no gene match: 1. There are 14 residues in the CDR3. This CDR3 reads CASSFGTGNTEAFF. The CDR3 DNA is TGTGCCAGCAGTTTTGGGACAGGGAACACTGAAGCTTTCTTT.

The chain combines TRBV7-2 with TRBJ1-1; D is unclear. The V gene lost 0 bases and the J gene lost 4 bases, with 9 bases spanning the gap. The CDR3 runs 14 residues. The V gene's germline CDR1 is SGHTA and CDR2 FQGNSA. CDR3 nucleotide sequence: TGTGCCAGCAGCTTAGCCGTTGCGGGCACTGAAGCTTTCTTT. This codes for CASSLAVAGTEAFF.

V gene TRBV9 combines with J gene TRBJ1-6, with TRBD1 matching 8 bases. V dropped 3 bases and J dropped 11; count of bases not matched to a gene: 7. The CDR3 loop spans 14 amino acids. Germline assignment: CDR1 SGDLS and CDR2 YYNGEE. The CDR3 DNA is TGTGCCAGCAGCGCCTGGGACAGGCAGGCACCCCTCCACTTT. Protein product: CASSAWDRQAPLHF.

In this sample, this clonotype turned up many times. The rearrangement links TRBV20-1 to TRBJ1-2, with TRBD1 matching 8 bases. The CDR3 length is 16 residues. Looked up from germline, CDR1 is DFQATT and CDR2 is SNEGSKA (reference sequence). Unmatched junction bases numbered 10, after V lost 2 bases and J lost 2 bases. This CDR3 reads CSARTTGDSDNYGYTF. As DNA, the CDR3 is TGCAGTGCTAGAACGACAGGGGACAGCGACAACTATGGCTACACCTTC.

V gene TRBV6-6 combines with J gene TRBJ2-5, with D possibly TRBD1 on 6 matching bases. The CDR3 totals 14 residues. The V end lost 0 bases, the J end lost 2 bases, and 7 bases lay between the germline ends. Germline V gene data show CDR1 as MNHNY and CDR2 as SVGAGI (reference sequence). The CDR3 bases are TGTGCCAGCAGTTACTCAGGACAGCAAGAGACCCAGTACTTC. Translated, it gives CASSYSGQQETQYF.

The CDR3 DNA follows: TGTGCCACCAGTGACCCCCAGCCCGGGACTAGCGGGAGTAGAGGCTACAATGAGCAGTTCTTC. Encoded protein: CATSDPQPGTSGSRGYNEQFF. The chain combines TRBV24-1 with TRBJ2-1, with 14 bases lining up with TRBD2. This CDR3 region has 21 residues. The V gene end was trimmed by 4 bases and the J gene end by 3 bases; junction bases not matched to a gene: 16. Germline CDR1 and CDR2: KGHDR and SFDVKD.

Ten or more counts support this clonotype. The chain has TRBV27 and TRBJ2-1, with TRBD2 identical over 7 bases. This CDR3 region has 16 residues. Germline values: CDR1 MNHEY, CDR2 SMNVEV (reference sequence). V lost 2 bases, J lost 0 bases, and 4 bases stayed unmatched. The DNA of the CDR3 is TGTGCCAGCAGTTTACTAGCGGAGAGCTCCTACAATGAGCAGTTCTTC. This gives the protein CASSLLAESSYNEQFF.

V usage is TRBV7-8 and J usage is TRBJ2-7; 12 bases agree with TRBD1. Unmatched junction bases numbered 7, after V lost 7 bases and J lost 6 bases. There are 14 residues in the CDR3. CDR1 and CDR2 from the germline V gene are SGHVS and FQNEAQ. CDR3 region: CASTAGTGGFEQYF. CDR3 sequence (DNA): TGTGCCAGCACCGCCGGGACAGGGGGCTTCGAGCAGTACTTC.

V usage is TRBV6-5 and J usage is TRBJ2-7; D gene unclear. Trimming removed 7 bases at V and 3 bases at J, with 10 bases between. Germline CDR1 MNHEY, CDR2 SVGAGI. The CDR3 has 12 amino acids. The CDR3 sequence is CASTGPSYEQYF. The CDR3 DNA is TGTGCCAGCACGGGTCCAAGCTACGAGCAGTACTTC.

The V call is TRBV5-5, the J call TRBJ1-5; D is possibly TRBD1 (5 bases). CDR3 length: 16 amino acids. The germline V gene has CDR1 SGHKS and CDR2 YYEKEE (reference sequence). Trimming took off 6 bases at V and 0 bases at J, with 16 bases between the two ends. CDR3 DNA: TGTGCCAGCACCCCCCTGGGGACGTCTAGCAATCAGCCCCAGCATTTT. It specifies CASTPLGTSSNQPQHF.

This clonotype showed up many times. V and J are TRBV6-1 and TRBJ2-1; 12 bases map to TRBD2. After removal of 9 bases from V and 7 bases from J, the junction contained 10 bases not matched to a gene. CDR3 length equals 15 residues. The germline CDR1 and CDR2 sequences are MNHNS and SASEGT. CDR3 DNA sequence: TGTGCCAGTGACCCGCTAGCGGGAGGGGGGAATGAGCAGTTCTTC. Its translation: CASDPLAGGGNEQFF.

This clonotype was recorded a few times. The chain combines TRBV12-3 or TRBV12-4 with TRBJ2-5; no clear D. Between the trimmed V and J ends, which lost 3 bases and 4 bases, there was a span of 6 bases. This CDR3 contains 12 residues. The CDR3 region is CASSFIRETQYF. CDR3 coding DNA: TGTGCCAGCAGTTTTATTCGAGAGACCCAGTACTTC.

The chain has TRBV19 and TRBJ1-5; TRBD1 agrees at 9 bases. Germline V gives CDR1 LNHDA, CDR2 SQIVND (reference sequence). The CDR3 consists of 15 residues. V shed 7 bases, J shed 5 bases, and the junction held 9 bases outside the gene matches. The CDR3 DNA sequence: TGTGCCAGTACCCCAGGGACAGGGTCCCATCAGCCCCAGCATTTT. This encodes CASTPGTGSHQPQHF. Based on the CDR3 plus reference TRBV19 and TRBJ1-5, the full variable domain is DGGITQSPKYLFRKEGQNVTLSCEQNLNHDAMYWYRQDPGQGLRLIYYSQIVNDFQKGDIAEGYSVSREKKESFPLTVTSAQKNPTAFYLCASTPGTGSHQPQHFGDGTRLSIL.

The chain combines TRBV4-2 with TRBJ2-7; the match to TRBD2 covers 14 bases. Looked up from germline, CDR1 is LGHNA and CDR2 is YNFKEQ. V lost 0 bases, J lost 7 bases, and 8 bases stayed unmatched. The CDR3 length is 17 residues. CDR3 residues: CASSQERLAGGPGEQYF. DNA of the CDR3: TGTGCCAGCAGCCAAGAACGACTAGCGGGAGGGCCGGGGGAGCAGTACTTC.

This clonotype came up a few times. V is TRBV18 and J is TRBJ2-1; either TRBD1 or TRBD2 may fit D (5 bases each). Germline CDR1 and CDR2: KGHSH and LQKENI. The length of the CDR3 is 16 residues. V lost 0 bases and J 0 bases, leaving 9 bases between the germline ends. The CDR3 nucleotides read TGTGCCAGCTCACCACCGGGACGGAGCTCCTACAATGAGCAGTTCTTC. It yields the protein CASSPPGRSSYNEQFF.

The J gene is TRBJ1-5, the V gene TRBV19; 10 bases match TRBD1. The V gene end was trimmed by 7 bases and the J gene end by 2 bases; junction bases not matched to a gene: 5. Germline values: CDR1 LNHDA, CDR2 SQIVND (reference sequence). CDR3 length: 15 residues. CDR3 in DNA: TGTGCCAGTACCCCCGGGACAGGGGGCAATCAGCCCCAGCATTTT. Its protein product is CASTPGTGGNQPQHF.

The J gene is TRBJ2-1, the V gene TRBV12-3 or TRBV12-4, with 7 positions matching TRBD1. The J segment lost 7 bases and the V segment lost 6 bases, leaving 12 bases of the junction unmatched. CDR3 size: 15 residues. CDR3 sequence (DNA): TGTGCCAGCAGCAGGTCCCCGGGACAGCGGAATGAGCAGTTCTTC. Translation: CASSRSPGQRNEQFF.

V and J are TRBV29-1 and TRBJ2-1; 11 bases match TRBD2. CDR3 length: 14 amino acids. V trimming: 3 bases; J trimming: 7 bases; junction bases outside the gene matches: 5. CDR1 SQVTM and CDR2 ANQGSEA come from the germline V gene. The DNA for the CDR3 is TGCAGCGTTGAGGGGACTAGCGGTCGGAATGAGCAGTTCTTC. Translating it yields CSVEGTSGRNEQFF.

Regarding this clonotype: A much more abundant neighbour one base away suggests this may be a read error. V gene TRBV4-2 combines with J gene TRBJ2-7; possibly TRBD1 for D (6 bases). Trimming took 1 base from V and 5 from J, leaving 15 bases between them. Looked up from germline, CDR1 is LGHNA and CDR2 is YNFKEQ. There are 15 residues in the CDR3. Here the CDR3 DNA reads TGTGCCAGCAGCCAAGGGACAGAAGGCCTCAACGAGCAGTACTTC. This encodes CASSQGTEGLNEQYF.

The rearrangement links TRBV7-9 to TRBJ1-3; D not resolved. V dropped 5 bases and J dropped 4 bases, with 12 bases sitting between them. CDR3 length: 14 residues. Germline V gene data show CDR1 as SEHNR and CDR2 as FQNEAQ (reference sequence). The CDR3 DNA reads TGTGCCAGCAGCCTGGCTACTGGGGGAAACACCATATATTTT. The encoded protein is CASSLATGGNTIYF.

This clonotype has just a few counts. The gene calls are TRBV6-4 and TRBJ2-1; D is perhaps TRBD2 (5 bases). The germline CDR1 and CDR2 sequences are MRHNA and SNTAGT. V was shortened by 3 bases and J by 7 bases, with 10 bases between the two germline ends. The CDR3 runs 13 residues. The CDR3 region is CASSESSLNEQFF. The CDR3 DNA follows: TGTGCCAGCAGTGAGTCTAGCCTGAATGAGCAGTTCTTC.

This chain uses TRBV7-2 with TRBJ2-1; 7 nucleotides match TRBD2. Germline V gives CDR1 SGHTA, CDR2 FQGNSA. This CDR3 contains 16 residues. The V and J ends lost 4 bases and 6 bases, in that order; junction bases with no gene match: 12. The CDR3, as DNA: TGTGCCAGCAGCTCCCGACTAAGCGGGATGGGCAATGAGCAGTTCTTC. The encoded protein is CASSSRLSGMGNEQFF.

This chain links TRBV29-1 with TRBJ2-1, with 7 bases that match TRBD2. Germline CDR1 SQVTM, CDR2 ANQGSEA. The V gene end was trimmed by 4 bases and the J gene end by 0 bases; junction bases not matched to a gene: 9. The CDR3 covers 16 residues. CDR3 loop: CSVGTAGRDSYNEQFF. Here the CDR3 DNA reads TGCAGCGTTGGGACCGCGGGGAGGGACTCCTACAATGAGCAGTTCTTC.

This clonotype was detected only a few times. The CDR3 is CASSLNRQRELFF. CDR3 sequence (DNA): TGTGCCAGCAGCTTAAATAGGCAGAGAGAACTGTTCTTC. V usage is TRBV7-2 and J usage is TRBJ2-1; D is unclear. The CDR3 runs 13 residues. Looked up from germline, CDR1 is SGHTA and CDR2 is FQGNSA. V was pared by 2 bases and J by 15 bases, with 17 bases between.